The 7 T cell receptor beta chains presented below share a single source sample, sequenced in a study of regulatory T cells in long-lasting Graves disease. Sequencing libraries for TCR beta were prepared with iRepertoire HTBI primers and Arm-PCR of CDR3 regions. Each CDR3 protein is one row after TCRdb ran MiXCR on the multiplex PCR reads. The sample has about 540,000 distinct CDR3 sequences; around an eighth are singletons. Time point defined: newly diagnosed GD, antithyroid drugs for less than 3 months. RNA isolated from PBMCs was used to make the TCR library. The same specimen was also included in a second study, on T cells in Graves' hyperthyroidism and ophthalmopathy.

The sequenced sample was peripheral blood mononuclear cells (PBMCs), obtained at new diagnosis, from a patient treated with antithyroid drugs. The receptors come from a man aged 25 to 45 with Graves disease.

Many counts were recorded for this clonotype. The genes are TRBV2 and TRBJ2-7; TRBD1 matches at 8 bases. The CDR3 extends over 15 amino acids. CDR1 and CDR2 from the germline V gene are SNHLY and FYNNEI. V trimming: 3 bases; J trimming: 7 bases; junction bases outside the gene matches: 11. This CDR3 is CASSELAGGREEQYF. DNA of the CDR3: TGTGCCAGCAGTGAGTTGGCAGGGGGCCGAGAGGAGCAGTACTTC.

This sequence joins TRBV7-2 and TRBJ2-1; D not resolved. V was shortened by 5 bases and J by 0 bases, with 8 bases between the two germline ends. The germline gives CDR1 SGHTA, CDR2 FQGNSA. The CDR3 is 14 amino acids. CDR3 sequence: CASSGRLSYNEQFF. CDR3 in DNA: TGTGCCAGCAGCGGAAGACTCTCCTACAATGAGCAGTTCTTC. The full variable domain, completed using reference TRBV7-2 and TRBJ2-1, is GAGVSQSPSNKVTEKGKDVELRCDPISGHTALYWYRQSLGQGLEFLIYFQGNSAPDKSGLPSDRFSAERTGGSVSTLTIQRTQQEDSAVYLCASSGRLSYNEQFFGPGTRLTVL.

This clonotype occurred a few times. V and J are TRBV7-8 and TRBJ2-1; D may match TRBD1 or TRBD2 (6 bases each). V shed 5 bases and J shed 2 bases, with 16 bases lying between them. The germline V gene has CDR1 SGHVS and CDR2 FQNEAQ. The CDR3 extends over 16 amino acids. DNA for the CDR3: TGTGCCAGCAGCCCGCGCAGGGGCGGGGCCTACAATGAGCAGTTCTTC. As protein: CASSPRRGGAYNEQFF.

This clonotype was recorded a few times. A much bigger clone sits one base away, suggesting this may be a read error. Since the CDR3 does not end with the conserved phenylalanine or tryptophan, this likely comes from a read error. The V gene is TRBV5-1, the J gene TRBJ2-7, with D possibly matching TRBD1 (5 bases). Per germline, CDR1 SGHRS and CDR2 YFSETQ. There are 14 residues in the CDR3. The V gene lost 5 bases and the J gene lost 3 bases, with 15 bases spanning the gap. CDR3 sequence (DNA): TGCGCCAGCAGGATGAACAGGCAGGACTACGAGCAGTACCTC. It yields the protein CASRMNRQDYEQYL.

This clonotype has ten or more counts. The rearrangement links TRBV5-6 to TRBJ1-2; a possible D gene is TRBD1 (5 bases). From germline, CDR1 is SGHDT and CDR2 YYEEEE. Trimming removed 6 bases from V and 7 bases from J, with 16 bases in between. The CDR3 contains 13 residues. The CDR3 reads CASTNPSGSGYTF. In DNA, the CDR3 is TGTGCCAGCACCAATCCCTCAGGGTCTGGCTACACCTTC. Drawing the rest from reference TRBV5-6 and TRBJ1-2, the complete variable domain is DAGVTQSPTHLIKTRGQQVTLRCSPKSGHDTVSWYQQALGQGPQFIFQYYEEEERQRGNFPDRFSGHQFPNYSSELNVNALLLGDSALYLCASTNPSGSGYTFGSGTRLTVV.

This clonotype appeared many times. This rearrangement joins TRBV12-3 or TRBV12-4 to TRBJ2-7; no reliable D call. Trimming pared 6 bases from V and 6 bases from J, leaving 12 bases between. The CDR3 contains 12 residues. This CDR3 reads CASSYQRGEQYF. Written as DNA, the CDR3 is TGTGCCAGCAGCTACCAGCGTGGCGAGCAGTACTTC.

This clonotype was counted at least ten times. The chain combines TRBV6-1 with TRBJ2-1; D is perhaps TRBD2 (6 bases). Trimming removed 7 bases at V and 1 base at J, with 14 bases between. CDR1 is MNHNS and CDR2 is SASEGT in the germline V gene. The CDR3 runs 15 residues. The CDR3 sequence is CASIIFGSSYNEQFF. CDR3 nucleotide sequence: TGTGCCAGCATTATTTTCGGGAGTTCCTACAATGAGCAGTTCTTC.